These 32 T cell receptor beta chains came from one sample sequenced in a study of blood T cell repertoires in COVID-19. Measured with immunoSEQ multiplex PCR; TCRdb has only the in-frame clones, and not every one. Counted here are 250,000 to 350,000 clones, about 88% occurring once; the ten biggest clones make up around 2.9%. Sequencing was done on a sample of PBMCs or T cells enriched from blood (not recorded which). Receptors originate from a woman between 50 and 59 years old who had recovered from COVID-19.

The chain links TRBV28 to TRBJ1-2, with D tentatively TRBD1 (5 bases). Germline CDR1 is MDHEN and CDR2 is SYDVKM. The ends were cut back, 5 bases at V and 8 bases at J, with 15 bases in the middle. The CDR3 loop spans 13 amino acids. CDR3 loop: CASSPGTGRGYTF. For the CDR3, the DNA is TGTGCCAGCAGTCCAGGGACTGGGAGGGGCTACACCTTC.

As concerns this clone: Distinct nucleotide sequences in the sample also encode this CDR3. V usage is TRBV7-9 and J usage is TRBJ1-5; no definite D call. Germline V gene data show CDR1 as SEHNR and CDR2 as FQNEAQ (reference sequence). V shed 0 bases and J shed 1 base, with 7 bases lying between them. The CDR3 length is 15 residues. The CDR3 is CASSLAGGSNQPQHF. For the CDR3, the DNA is TGTGCCAGCAGCTTAGCGGGAGGGAGCAATCAGCCCCAGCATTTT.

This clone was observed a few times. The rearrangement links TRBV28 to TRBJ1-1; TRBD1 aligns across 7 bases. With 2 bases clipped from V and 11 bases from J, the junction kept 11 bases outside the gene matches. Germline V CDR1 and CDR2: MDHEN, SYDVKM. The CDR3 sequence is 14 residues long. The CDR3: CASSLTGTPRGAFF. The CDR3 coding sequence is TGTGCCAGCAGTTTAACAGGTACTCCCAGGGGGGCTTTCTTT.

The chain links TRBV10-3 to TRBJ1-5; the D gene is possibly TRBD1 (5 bases). The V gene's germline CDR1 is ENHRY and CDR2 SYGVKD. The CDR3 has 13 residues. The V and J ends lost 6 bases and 5 bases respectively, with 11 bases between them. The CDR3: CAIREAQDQPQHF. The CDR3 region has the DNA TGTGCCATCAGGGAGGCACAGGATCAGCCCCAGCATTTT.

The rearrangement uses TRBV19 and TRBJ1-2; the match to TRBD1 covers 10 bases. Germline values: CDR1 LNHDA, CDR2 SQIVND (reference sequence). Trimming took 9 bases from V and 6 from J; bases not matched to a gene: 7. The CDR3 extends over 13 amino acids. The CDR3 coding sequence is TGTGCCAGCAACGACAGGGGGCCACATGGCTACACCTTC. This gives the protein CASNDRGPHGYTF.

This rearrangement joins TRBV10-3 to TRBJ1-1, with D hard to call. V lost 0 bases to trimming and J lost 4 bases, with 6 bases between them. Germline CDR1 is ENHRY and CDR2 is SYGVKD. The CDR3 covers 13 residues. This CDR3 is CAISESAVTEAFF. The CDR3 bases are TGTGCCATCAGTGAGTCCGCGGTCACTGAAGCTTTCTTT.

The V call is TRBV19, the J call TRBJ1-5, with 8 bases aligning to TRBD1. The CDR3 is 17 residues long. V gave up 5 bases and J gave up 3 bases; unmatched junction bases: 12. CDR1 is LNHDA and CDR2 is SQIVND in the germline V gene (reference sequence). The CDR3, as DNA: TGTGCCAGTAGTGGGCGTCGGACAGGGAAGAACAATCAGCCCCAGCATTTT. Translated: CASSGRRTGKNNQPQHF. Supplemented by reference TRBV19 and TRBJ1-5, the full variable domain reads DGGITQSPKYLFRKEGQNVTLSCEQNLNHDAMYWYRQDPGQGLRLIYYSQIVNDFQKGDIAEGYSVSREKKESFPLTVTSAQKNPTAFYLCASSGRRTGKNNQPQHFGDGTRLSIL.

This clone was seen only a few times. The V call is TRBV10-3, the J call TRBJ2-2, with 11 bases matching TRBD2. The CDR3 is 14 residues long. Germline-derived CDR1 and CDR2 are ENHRY and SYGVKD. In DNA, the CDR3 is TGTGCTACTGGGGGGACTAGCGGAACCGGGGAGCTGTTTTTT. As protein: CATGGTSGTGELFF.

The chain is built from TRBV4-3 and TRBJ2-1; TRBD2 matches 7 bases. V shed 0 bases, J shed 4 bases, and the junction held 6 bases outside the gene matches. Germline V gene lookup returns CDR1 LGHNA and CDR2 YSLEER. CDR3 length: 16 residues. The CDR3 loop is CASSQDNLAEYNEQFF. As DNA, the CDR3 is TGCGCCAGCAGCCAAGATAACCTAGCGGAATACAATGAGCAGTTCTTC.

The gene calls are TRBV30 and TRBJ2-5, with 9 bases aligning to TRBD2. In germline, CDR1 is GTSNPN, CDR2 SVGIG (reference sequence). This CDR3 region has 13 residues. With V trimmed by 1 base and J by 3 bases, 0 bases remained unmatched. CDR3 bases: TGTGCCTGGAGTGGACTAGCGGAAGAGACCCAGTACTTC. This sequence encodes CAWSGLAEETQYF.

The chain uses TRBV4-2 and TRBJ1-5; D unresolved. CDR1 and CDR2 from the germline V gene are LGHNA and YNFKEQ. V lost 0 bases and J lost 7, with 13 bases in between. This CDR3 has 15 amino acids. CDR3 loop: CASSQEPGERQPQHF. The DNA of the CDR3 is TGTGCCAGCAGCCAAGAGCCCGGGGAGCGCCAGCCCCAGCATTTT.

The chain employs TRBV6-5 and TRBJ2-1; a weak D match, TRBD1 (5 bases). Trimming removed 7 bases from V and 4 bases from J, with 11 bases in between. CDR3 length: 13 amino acids. Per the germline V gene, CDR1 is MNHEY and CDR2 is SVGAGI. CDR3 sequence: CASIRQGYNEQFF. CDR3 bases: TGTGCCAGCATTCGTCAGGGTTACAATGAGCAGTTCTTC.

The J gene is TRBJ2-5, the V gene TRBV19; 9 nucleotides agree with TRBD1. CDR1 is LNHDA and CDR2 is SQIVND in the germline V gene (reference sequence). CDR3 length: 15 residues. The J segment lost 2 bases and the V segment lost 6 bases, leaving 7 bases of the junction unmatched. As DNA, the CDR3 is TGTGCCAGTAGCACTGGGACAGGGTTACAAGAGACCCAGTACTTC. It encodes CASSTGTGLQETQYF. Drawing the rest from reference TRBV19 and TRBJ2-5, the complete variable domain is DGGITQSPKYLFRKEGQNVTLSCEQNLNHDAMYWYRQDPGQGLRLIYYSQIVNDFQKGDIAEGYSVSREKKESFPLTVTSAQKNPTAFYLCASSTGTGLQETQYFGPGTRLLVL.

In its sample, this clone was seen once. The V and J genes are TRBV4-3 and TRBJ2-1, with a tentative D call TRBD2 (6 bases). With 1 base removed from V and 9 bases from J, the gap between germline ends came to 13 bases. This CDR3 spans 14 amino acids. The germline V gene has CDR1 LGHNA and CDR2 YSLEER. The CDR3 coding sequence is TGCGCCAGCAGCCAAGCCCCGGGGGACCCTGAGCAGTTCTTC. Translated: CASSQAPGDPEQFF.

V and J are TRBV2 and TRBJ1-1; no clear D gene. CDR1 and CDR2 from the germline V gene are SNHLY and FYNNEI. Trimming took 7 bases from V and 1 from J, leaving 13 bases between them. This CDR3 spans 14 amino acids. The CDR3 nucleotides read TGTGCCAGCACCTCGATTGAGAAGAACACTGAAGCTTTCTTT. Translating it yields CASTSIEKNTEAFF.

The genes are TRBV12-3 or TRBV12-4 and TRBJ2-7; D perhaps matches TRBD2 (5 bases). The ends were cut back, 5 bases at V and 3 bases at J, with 11 bases in the middle. The CDR3 is 13 amino acids. The CDR3 protein is CASSLEARYEQYF. CDR3 nucleotides: TGTGCCAGCAGTCTGGAGGCTCGCTACGAGCAGTACTTC.

This clone showed up many times. The chain has TRBV9 and TRBJ2-3; 13 bases are a match to TRBD2. There are 15 residues in the CDR3. The germline CDR1 and CDR2 sequences are SGDLS and YYNGEE. V gave up 3 bases and J gave up 5 bases; unmatched junction bases: 3. CDR3: CASSAGTSGIDTQYF. CDR3 nucleotide sequence: TGTGCCAGCAGCGCCGGGACTAGCGGGATAGATACGCAGTATTTT.

The rearrangement joins TRBV5-1 to TRBJ2-2; 10 positions agree with TRBD2. The CDR3 is 15 residues long. Germline trimming cut 4 bases from V and 7 bases from J; bases unmatched to any gene: 7. Per germline, CDR1 SGHRS and CDR2 YFSETQ. Here the CDR3 reads CASSILAGADGELFF. For the CDR3, the DNA is TGCGCCAGCAGCATCCTAGCGGGAGCAGACGGGGAGCTGTTTTTT.

The chain recombines TRBV5-6 with TRBJ1-6; 8 bases are shared with TRBD1. Trimming at V came to 3 bases and at J to 7 bases, leaving 3 bases not matched to a gene. The CDR3 extends over 14 amino acids. In germline, CDR1 is SGHDT, CDR2 YYEEEE. The CDR3 loop reads CASSYRDRNSPLHF. CDR3 nucleotide sequence: TGTGCCAGCAGCTACCGGGACAGGAATTCACCCCTCCACTTT.

This rearrangement joins TRBV30 to TRBJ1-1; D call uncertain. This CDR3 has 14 amino acids. V dropped 0 bases and J dropped 3 bases, with 11 bases sitting between them. From germline, CDR1 is GTSNPN and CDR2 SVGIG (reference sequence). The CDR3 is CAWSVLGRDTEAFF. The CDR3 coding sequence is TGTGCCTGGAGTGTACTGGGGAGAGACACTGAAGCTTTCTTT.

The chain recombines TRBV9 with TRBJ2-3; 8 bases line up with TRBD1. This CDR3 spans 19 amino acids. Germline CDR1 SGDLS, CDR2 YYNGEE. V gave up 4 bases and J gave up 0 bases; unmatched junction bases: 16. CDR3 protein: CASSMTRGTGETSTDTQYF. The CDR3 nucleotides read TGTGCCAGCAGCATGACACGTGGGACAGGTGAGACTAGCACAGATACGCAGTATTTT. Full variable domain (missing parts from reference TRBV9 and TRBJ2-3): DSGVTQTPKHLITATGQRVTLRCSPRSGDLSVYWYQQSLDQGLQFLIQYYNGEERAKGNILERFSAQQFPDLHSELNLSSLELGDSALYFCASSMTRGTGETSTDTQYFGPGTRLTVL.

The chain employs TRBV28 and TRBJ2-1; D uncertain. The CDR3 runs to 11 residues. Between the trimmed V and J ends, which lost 8 bases and 3 bases, there was a span of 5 bases. Germline V gives CDR1 MDHEN, CDR2 SYDVKM. The CDR3 region has the DNA TGTGCCAGCGCCAGCTACAATGAGCAGTTCTTC. Protein product: CASASYNEQFF.

This chain links TRBV6-2 or TRBV6-3 with TRBJ1-2; 7 nucleotides align to TRBD1. CDR3 length equals 13 residues. The V and J ends lost 4 bases and 5 bases, in that order; junction bases with no gene match: 4. The V gene's germline CDR1 is MNHEY and CDR2 SVGEGT. The CDR3 bases are TGTGCCAGCAGTTCGGGACAGAAATATGGCTACACCTTC. As protein: CASSSGQKYGYTF.

Here the CDR3 DNA reads TGTGCCAGCAGCTCAGGGACTAGCGGGAGGGATACGCAGTATTTT. Amino acid sequence: CASSSGTSGRDTQYF. The V call is TRBV7-2, the J call TRBJ2-3, with TRBD2 matching 15 bases. Looked up from germline, CDR1 is SGHTA and CDR2 is FQGNSA. The J segment lost 6 bases and the V segment lost 4 bases, leaving 2 bases of the junction unmatched. The CDR3 spans 15 residues. The complete variable domain, with remaining parts taken from reference TRBV7-2 and TRBJ2-3, reads GAGVSQSPSNKVTEKGKDVELRCDPISGHTALYWYRQSLGQGLEFLIYFQGNSAPDKSGLPSDRFSAERTGGSVSTLTIQRTQQEDSAVYLCASSSGTSGRDTQYFGPGTRLTVL.

This clone was counted a single time. The same CDR3 is also encoded by other DNA sequences in this sample. The chain recombines TRBV4-3 with TRBJ1-1; tentatively, D is TRBD1 (5 bases). The V and J ends lost 0 bases and 5 bases respectively, with 10 bases between them. Germline V gene lookup returns CDR1 LGHNA and CDR2 YSLEER. This CDR3 region has 14 residues. The CDR3 loop is CASSQDSGGTEAFF. The CDR3 bases are TGCGCCAGCAGCCAAGATAGCGGGGGAACTGAAGCTTTCTTT.

J is TRBJ2-1 and V is TRBV7-2; weak D call: TRBD1 (5 bases). CDR3 size: 17 residues. CDR1 and CDR2 from the germline V gene are SGHTA and FQGNSA. V was shortened by 5 bases and J by 1 base, with 18 bases between the two germline ends. CDR3 residues: CASSPGLGQQSYNEQFF. As DNA, the CDR3 is TGTGCCAGCAGCCCGGGTTTGGGGCAGCAGTCCTACAATGAGCAGTTCTTC.

The chain combines TRBV24-1 with TRBJ2-2, with D possibly being TRBD2 (5 bases). The CDR3 sequence is 14 residues long. The V gene lost 10 bases and the J gene lost 4 bases, with 15 bases spanning the gap. Germline V gives CDR1 KGHDR, CDR2 SFDVKD. In DNA, the CDR3 is TGTGCCACTGGAGGTAGCCCAGTCACCGGGGAGCTGTTTTTT. Translated, it gives CATGGSPVTGELFF.

The chain combines TRBV7-2 with TRBJ2-7; D gene ambiguous. V lost 0 bases to trimming and J lost 2 bases, with 8 bases between them. The CDR3 is 14 residues long. The germline gives CDR1 SGHTA, CDR2 FQGNSA. The CDR3 sequence: CASSLAKATYEQYF. DNA for the CDR3: TGTGCCAGCAGCTTAGCTAAAGCCACCTACGAGCAGTACTTC.

This clone appeared a single time. This chain joins TRBV7-9 and TRBJ1-4; 9 nucleotides align to TRBD1. J gave up 8 bases and V 1 base, and 2 bases lay outside the gene matches. This CDR3 contains 14 residues. In germline, CDR1 is SEHNR, CDR2 FQNEAQ (reference sequence). The CDR3 sequence is CASSLGTGDEKLFF. The CDR3 DNA follows: TGTGCCAGCAGCTTAGGGACAGGGGACGAAAAACTGTTTTTT.

The gene calls are TRBV18 and TRBJ2-1, with 13 bases fitting TRBD2. The CDR3 runs to 18 residues. J gave up 10 bases and V 5 bases, and 17 bases lay outside the gene matches. Germline assignment: CDR1 KGHSH and CDR2 LQKENI. Here the CDR3 DNA reads TGTGCCAGCTCATCGATGCCTCTACTAGCGGGAGGGCTCAGCGAGCAGTTCTTC. It translates to CASSSMPLLAGGLSEQFF.

The chain links TRBV11-2 to TRBJ2-7, with a possible D match to TRBD1 (6 bases). Trimming pared 5 bases from V and 2 bases from J, leaving 19 bases between. The length of the CDR3 is 16 residues. Germline V gene sequence: CDR1 SGHAT, CDR2 FQNNGV. This CDR3 reads CASSKQSYRDPYEQYF. CDR3 DNA: TGTGCCAGCAGCAAACAGAGTTACAGGGACCCCTACGAGCAGTACTTC.

This clone has a single count. The chain is built from TRBV28 and TRBJ1-2, with a tentative D call TRBD1 (5 bases). The germline gives CDR1 MDHEN, CDR2 SYDVKM. The ends were cut back, 2 bases at V and 3 bases at J, with 10 bases in the middle. The CDR3 runs 14 residues. CDR3 nucleotides: TGTGCCAGCAGTTTAAAGCCAGGGCACTATGGCTACACCTTC. Translating gives CASSLKPGHYGYTF.